These 23 T cell receptor beta chains were all obtained from the same sample, sequenced in a study of shared clonotypes between healthy human individuals. The data were produced by immunoSEQ multiplex PCR, yet TCRdb's version contains in-frame clones alone and is incomplete. The sample holds about 580,000 clones, roughly 98% seen once. CD45RO-negative, CCR7-selected cells formed the naive CD8 fraction, which excluded terminally differentiated effector memory CD45RA+ cells. What was sequenced was naive CD8+ T cells sorted from blood. All receptors derive from a man aged 25-45 years in good health.

This chain joins TRBV7-2 and TRBJ1-1; no clear D gene. V lost 5 bases to trimming and J lost 5 bases, with 18 bases between them. The germline V gene has CDR1 SGHTA and CDR2 FQGNSA. The CDR3 contains 15 residues. This chain's CDR3 is CASSPPQERRTEAFF. The CDR3 DNA follows: TGTGCCAGCAGCCCACCCCAGGAGAGGAGGACTGAAGCTTTCTTT.

The CDR3 region is CATSRDRGLLMDGYTF. In DNA, the CDR3 is TGTGCCACCAGCAGGGACAGGGGCCTCTTGATGGATGGCTACACCTTC. The V call is TRBV15, the J call TRBJ1-2, with TRBD1 identical over 9 bases. The CDR3 loop spans 16 amino acids. Per the germline V gene, CDR1 is LNHNV and CDR2 is YYDKDF (reference sequence). Trimming took 3 bases from V and 6 from J; bases not matched to a gene: 11. Drawing the rest from reference TRBV15 and TRBJ1-2, the complete variable domain is DAMVIQNPRYQVTQFGKPVTLSCSQTLNHNVMYWYQQKSSQAPKLLFHYYDKDFNNEADTPDNFQSRRPNTSFCFLDIRSPGLGDTAMYLCATSRDRGLLMDGYTFGSGTRLTVV.

The table lists this clone with a count of one. This sequence joins TRBV9 and TRBJ2-5; 13 bases match TRBD2. The CDR3 length is 19 residues. Losses at the gene ends were 1 base for V and 2 bases for J; bases not matched to a gene: 11. Germline V gene sequence: CDR1 SGDLS, CDR2 YYNGEE. The CDR3 region is CASSVYGLAGEGAQETQYF. The CDR3 DNA reads as TGTGCCAGCAGCGTATACGGACTAGCGGGAGAGGGGGCTCAAGAGACCCAGTACTTC. The full variable domain, with the rest looked up from reference TRBV9 and TRBJ2-5, is DSGVTQTPKHLITATGQRVTLRCSPRSGDLSVYWYQQSLDQGLQFLIQYYNGEERAKGNILERFSAQQFPDLHSELNLSSLELGDSALYFCASSVYGLAGEGAQETQYFGPGTRLLVL.

This clone showed up just once. The genes are TRBV18 and TRBJ2-3, with 9 nucleotides matching TRBD2. Germline V gene lookup returns CDR1 KGHSH and CDR2 LQKENI. CDR3 size: 15 residues. Trimming took 4 bases from V and 5 from J; bases not matched to a gene: 7. DNA for the CDR3: TGTGCCAGCTCACTAGCGGGAGATTTGATAGATACGCAGTATTTT. Its translation: CASSLAGDLIDTQYF.

This chain connects TRBV27 to TRBJ2-7; 14 bases line up with TRBD2. Germline V CDR1 and CDR2: MNHEY, SMNVEV (reference sequence). The junction had 6 bases not matched to a gene; V was cut back by 4 bases and J by 7 bases. CDR3 size: 15 residues. CDR3 DNA sequence: TGTGCCAGCAGTTCGGGACTAGCGGGAGTAGAAGAGCAGTACTTC. It translates to CASSSGLAGVEEQYF.

The chain is built from TRBV27 and TRBJ2-4; 11 bases are shared with TRBD2. CDR1 is MNHEY and CDR2 is SMNVEV in the germline V gene (reference sequence). The CDR3 is 17 residues long. V trimming: 6 bases; J trimming: 2 bases; junction bases outside the gene matches: 9. CDR3 sequence (DNA): TGTGCCAGCAGAAAAACCGGACTAGCGGGCTCCAAAAACATTCAGTACTTC. It specifies CASRKTGLAGSKNIQYF.

A single count supports this clone. The chain couples TRBV29-1 to TRBJ2-3; possible D gene TRBD2, 6 bases. Germline assignment: CDR1 SQVTM and CDR2 ANQGSEA. The length of the CDR3 is 12 residues. V was pared by 4 bases and J by 13 bases, with 18 bases between. CDR3 residues: CSVGEFGTPEYF. The CDR3 DNA reads as TGCAGCGTTGGGGAGTTCGGGACTCCAGAGTATTTT.

This clone was observed once. The CDR3 region is CASRSPRTGEQYF. The CDR3 DNA reads as TGTGCCAGCAGATCGCCGAGGACTGGCGAGCAGTACTTC. The chain combines TRBV5-4 with TRBJ2-7; tentative D call: TRBD2 (5 bases). Germline V gene sequence: CDR1 SGHNT, CDR2 YYREEE (reference sequence). The length of the CDR3 is 13 residues. The V and J ends lost 5 bases and 6 bases respectively, with 15 bases between them. Full variable domain (remainder filled in from reference TRBV5-4 and TRBJ2-7): ETGVTQSPTHLIKTRGQQVTLRCSSQSGHNTVSWYQQALGQGPQFIFQYYREEENGRGNFPPRFSGLQFPNYSSELNVNALELDDSALYLCASRSPRTGEQYFGPGTRLTVT.

In DNA form, the CDR3 reads TGTGCCAGCGTACTTGCCGACACTCTCTCTGGAAACACCATATATTTT. Protein product: CASVLADTLSGNTIYF. The chain employs TRBV2 and TRBJ1-3, with D unresolved. Germline V gene data show CDR1 as SNHLY and CDR2 as FYNNEI. CDR3 length equals 16 residues. Trimming shortened V by 8 bases and J by 0 bases, and 17 bases separated the two germline ends.

The chain carries TRBV4-1 and TRBJ2-7, with D possibly matching TRBD2 (5 bases). V lost 2 bases, J lost 0 bases, and 8 bases lay in between. CDR1 is MGHRA and CDR2 is YSYEKL in the germline V gene. This CDR3 region has 14 residues. The CDR3 region is CASSQWESSYEQYF. In DNA, the CDR3 is TGCGCCAGCAGCCAATGGGAGAGCTCCTACGAGCAGTACTTC.

This chain uses TRBV9 with TRBJ2-1, with a tentative D call TRBD1 (5 bases). V was shortened by 3 bases and J by 0 bases, with 10 bases between the two germline ends. The CDR3 length is 15 residues. Germline V gene sequence: CDR1 SGDLS, CDR2 YYNGEE. In DNA form, the CDR3 reads TGTGCCAGCAGCGACAGGATAAGCTCCTACAATGAGCAGTTCTTC. Translated: CASSDRISSYNEQFF.

The V call is TRBV7-9, the J call TRBJ1-4; TRBD1 is a possible D gene (6 bases). Germline CDR1 and CDR2: SEHNR and FQNEAQ (reference sequence). The CDR3 runs 17 residues. Trimming stripped 5 bases from V and 0 bases from J, with 16 bases between. DNA of the CDR3: TGTGCCAGCAGCCCTCCTCTAGGACAGCCAACTAATGAAAAACTGTTTTTT. Residues: CASSPPLGQPTNEKLFF.

This chain uses TRBV28 with TRBJ2-4; D not certain. V lost 3 bases to trimming and J lost 0 bases, with 6 bases between them. The CDR3 loop spans 14 amino acids. Per germline, CDR1 MDHEN and CDR2 SYDVKM. CDR3 protein: CASSLRLAKNIQYF. In DNA form, the CDR3 reads TGTGCCAGCAGTTTGCGCCTAGCCAAAAACATTCAGTACTTC.

This rearrangement joins TRBV5-6 to TRBJ1-5, with a tentative D call TRBD1 (6 bases). Germline V lookup: CDR1 SGHDT, CDR2 YYEEEE. The CDR3 covers 14 residues. V lost 4 bases to trimming and J lost 6 bases, with 14 bases between them. The CDR3, as DNA: TGTGCCAGCAGCCTGGGACACACGATTCAGCCCCAGCATTTT. Residues: CASSLGHTIQPQHF.

The chain combines TRBV11-2 with TRBJ2-7, with 10 bases identical to TRBD2. The CDR3 consists of 12 residues. The trim removed 4 bases at V and 6 bases at J, leaving 0 bases unmatched. From germline, CDR1 is SGHAT and CDR2 FQNNGV. CDR3 sequence (DNA): TGTGCCAGCAGCTGGACTAGCGGCGAGCAGTACTTC. It yields the protein CASSWTSGEQYF.

This sequence joins TRBV14 and TRBJ2-3, with 13 bases lining up with TRBD2. Germline V gives CDR1 SGHDN, CDR2 FVKESK. The CDR3 sequence is 16 residues long. V lost 6 bases, J lost 2 bases, and 5 bases stayed unmatched. For the CDR3, the DNA is TGTGCCAGCAGTCCCGGACTAGCGGGAGTCACAGATACGCAGTATTTT. It specifies CASSPGLAGVTDTQYF.

The chain is built from TRBV15 and TRBJ2-7, with TRBD1 as a possible D gene (6 bases). V was clipped by 5 bases and J by 5 bases, with 19 bases between them. CDR3 length: 15 amino acids. Germline CDR1 and CDR2: LNHNV and YYDKDF (reference sequence). CDR3 residues: CATSGTSRDIHEQYF. The CDR3 nucleotides read TGTGCCACCAGCGGCACGTCCCGGGACATCCACGAGCAGTACTTC.

This clone came up once. The chain links TRBV7-9 to TRBJ2-1; D is perhaps TRBD1 (6 bases). Per the germline V gene, CDR1 is SEHNR and CDR2 is FQNEAQ (reference sequence). CDR3 length: 17 amino acids. V lost 1 base and J 4 bases, leaving 17 bases between the germline ends. CDR3 DNA sequence: TGTGCCAGCAGCTTAGAGGCAGGGGTATTGCAATACAATGAGCAGTTCTTC. It codes for CASSLEAGVLQYNEQFF.

The table lists this clone with a count of one. The J gene is TRBJ2-7, the V gene TRBV2, with TRBD2 as a possible D gene (6 bases). V dropped 8 bases and J dropped 2 bases, with 10 bases sitting between them. This CDR3 comprises 12 residues. Per the germline V gene, CDR1 is SNHLY and CDR2 is FYNNEI. CDR3 bases: TGTGCCAGCCATAGCGGCACCTACGAGCAGTACTTC. It translates to CASHSGTYEQYF.

The chain joins TRBV5-5 to TRBJ1-4; D gene ambiguous. Looked up from germline, CDR1 is SGHKS and CDR2 is YYEKEE (reference sequence). Trimming removed 2 bases at V and 3 bases at J, with 20 bases between. The CDR3 contains 18 residues. CDR3 sequence: CASSLSLRNFLANEKLFF. CDR3 bases: TGTGCCAGCAGCTTATCGTTGAGGAATTTTCTGGCTAATGAAAAACTGTTTTTT. Supplemented by reference TRBV5-5 and TRBJ1-4, the full variable domain reads DAGVTQSPTHLIKTRGQQVTLRCSPISGHKSVSWYQQVLGQGPQFIFQYYEKEERGRGNFPDRFSARQFPNYSSELNVNALLLGDSALYLCASSLSLRNFLANEKLFFGSGTQLSVL.

The chain joins TRBV5-1 to TRBJ2-1; 9 positions agree with TRBD1. CDR1 and CDR2 from the germline V gene are SGHRS and YFSETQ. The CDR3 loop spans 18 amino acids. V lost 4 bases and J lost 8; bases outside the gene matches: 19. The DNA for the CDR3 is TGCGCCAGCAGCCTTTACCCCCTGGACAGGGGCGCAGGGGATGAGCAGTTCTTC. It codes for CASSLYPLDRGAGDEQFF.

The rearrangement joins TRBV19 to TRBJ2-1; D is unclear. V was trimmed by 4 bases and J by 5 bases, leaving 9 bases between them. Germline V gene sequence: CDR1 LNHDA, CDR2 SQIVND (reference sequence). This CDR3 region has 13 residues. For the CDR3, the DNA is TGTGCCAGTAGTACCGAGCTTGACAATGAGCAGTTCTTC. Translating gives CASSTELDNEQFF.

This clone has only one observation. The V gene is TRBV27, the J gene TRBJ1-5; D is unclear. V shed 5 bases and J shed 0 bases, with 8 bases lying between them. From germline, CDR1 is MNHEY and CDR2 SMNVEV (reference sequence). The CDR3 length is 14 residues. As DNA, the CDR3 is TGTGCCAGCAGTACGACATTTAGCAATCAGCCCCAGCATTTT. Protein sequence: CASSTTFSNQPQHF.